The rows below give T cell receptor beta chains drawn from one sample of a study of cytomegalovirus exposure and HLA in healthy donors. The table came from immunoSEQ multiplex PCR; TCRdb's copy has only in-frame clones and leaves some out. The sample has approximately 200,000 clones; approximately 85% are singletons. Sequenced sample: PBMCs. The receptors derive from a woman aged 45-65 years in good health and CMV-seronegative. CDR3s include the opening cysteine and the closing phenylalanine or tryptophan. The order of the fields is D gene, V gene, J gene, CDR3 protein, CDR3 DNA. The D gene is left open where the match is weak.

TRBD1,TRBV9,TRBJ1-1,CASSAGTVNTEAFF,TGTGCCAGCAGCGCCGGGACAGTGAACACTGAAGCTTTCTTT
TRBD2,TRBV28,TRBJ2-3,CASRPTSGGTDTQYF,TGTGCCAGCAGACCAACTAGCGGGGGCACAGATACGCAGTATTTT
TRBD1,TRBV14,TRBJ2-7,CASSRARTGGSYEQYF,TGTGCCAGCAGCCGAGCACGGACAGGGGGCTCCTACGAGCAGTACTTC
TRBD2,TRBV19,TRBJ2-1,CASSSGAGGSYNEQFF,TGTGCCAGTAGTTCTGGAGCGGGAGGGTCCTACAATGAGCAGTTCTTC
TRBD2,TRBV7-6,TRBJ2-7,CASSSGGLGSYEQYF,TGTGCCAGCAGCTCGGGGGGTTTGGGCTCCTACGAGCAGTACTTC
-,TRBV7-9,TRBJ2-1,CASSPPMGRGYNEQFF,TGTGCCAGCAGCCCACCAATGGGCAGGGGCTACAATGAGCAGTTCTTC
TRBD1,TRBV25-1,TRBJ1-1,CASSDPRGQDTEAFF,TGTGCCAGCAGTGACCCCAGGGGGCAGGACACTGAAGCTTTCTTT
TRBD2,TRBV25-1,TRBJ2-5,CASRLAGGETQYF,TGTGCCAGCCGACTAGCGGGAGGAGAGACCCAGTACTTC
TRBD2,TRBV19,TRBJ2-1,CASGGETNNEQFF,TGTGCCAGTGGGGGGGAAACAAACAATGAGCAGTTCTTC
-,TRBV4-3,TRBJ2-5,CASSQGGGSRETQYF,TGCGCCAGCAGCCAAGGCGGGGGCTCGCGAGAGACCCAGTACTTC
-,TRBV28,TRBJ1-1,CASSLVNTEAFF,TGTGCCAGCAGTTTAGTAAACACTGAAGCTTTCTTT
TRBD2,TRBV5-1,TRBJ2-3,CASSLAGLEFVTDTQYF,TGCGCCAGCAGCTTGGCCGGACTAGAGTTCGTCACAGATACGCAGTATTTT
-,TRBV2,TRBJ1-2,CASSGERGMSSNYGYTF,TGTGCCAGCAGTGGGGAAAGGGGCATGAGTTCTAACTATGGCTACACCTTC
TRBD2,TRBV27,TRBJ2-2,CASSYTAGGPSGELFF,TGTGCCAGCTCTTATACAGCGGGAGGGCCTAGCGGGGAGCTGTTTTTT
-,TRBV28,TRBJ2-7,CASSFSVAASYEQYF,TGTGCCAGCAGTTTTTCGGTAGCGGCTTCCTACGAGCAGTACTTC